Sequencing of this T cell receptor (beta chain) was carried out in a study of T-cell reconstitution after alpha-beta-depleted transplantation in children. TCRbeta library construction was performed incorporating unique molecular identifiers. Each CDR3 protein gets one entry after TCRdb re-called the PCR reads with MiXCR. The sample lists about 540,000 distinct CDR3 sequences, around 20% occurring once. Germline assignment: CDR1 SEHNR and CDR2 FQNEAQ (reference sequence). V shed 3 bases and J shed 6 bases, with 17 bases lying between them. The CDR3 runs to 15 residues. The chain is built from TRBV7-9 and TRBJ1-1, with D possibly TRBD1 on 5 matching bases. The sample was PBMCs from the stem cell graft donor, taken from the stem cell graft. The sequence was collected from a human donor who donated a stem cell graft to a child with acute lymphoblastic leukemia. DNA of the CDR3: TGTGCCAGCAGCTTGGGGAACGGGGCGGGCGCTGAAGCTTTCTTT. This sequence encodes CASSLGNGAGAEAFF.